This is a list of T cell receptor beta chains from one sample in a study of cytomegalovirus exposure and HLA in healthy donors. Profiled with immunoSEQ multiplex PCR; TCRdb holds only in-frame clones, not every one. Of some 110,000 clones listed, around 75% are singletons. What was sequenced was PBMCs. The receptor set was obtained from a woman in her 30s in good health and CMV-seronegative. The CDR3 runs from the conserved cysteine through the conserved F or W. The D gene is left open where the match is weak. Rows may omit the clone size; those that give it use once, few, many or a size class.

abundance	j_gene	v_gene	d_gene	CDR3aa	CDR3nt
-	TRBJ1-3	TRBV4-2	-	CASSQESIASLSGNTIYF	TGTGCCAGCAGCCAAGAGTCGATAGCCAGCCTCTCTGGAAACACCATATATTTT
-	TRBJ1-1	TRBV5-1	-	CASSLKGDGMNTEAFF	TGCGCCAGCAGCTTAAAGGGGGACGGCATGAACACTGAAGCTTTCTTT
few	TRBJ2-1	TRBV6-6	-	CASSPSLEQFF	TGTGCCAGCAGTCCTAGTCTAGAGCAGTTCTTC
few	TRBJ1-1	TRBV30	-	CAWIAAGRVNTEAFF	TGTGCCTGGATAGCGGCGGGGCGTGTGAACACTGAAGCTTTCTTT
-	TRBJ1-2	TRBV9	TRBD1	CASSVGQSGGNGYTF	TGTGCCAGCAGCGTAGGTCAATCAGGGGGTAATGGCTACACCTTC
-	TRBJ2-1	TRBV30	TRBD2	CARARLAGGQGEQFF	TGTGCCCGAGCCCGACTAGCGGGAGGGCAGGGTGAGCAGTTCTTC
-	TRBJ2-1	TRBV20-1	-	CSPATGSQQFF	TGCAGTCCGGCTACAGGGAGCCAGCAGTTCTTC
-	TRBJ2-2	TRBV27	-	CASSLSPSLGVEELFF	TGTGCCAGCAGTTTAAGCCCCTCACTAGGAGTGGAGGAGCTGTTTTTT
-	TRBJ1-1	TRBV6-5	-	CASTPTRTALEAFF	TGTGCCAGCACTCCTACCAGGACAGCACTTGAAGCTTTCTTT
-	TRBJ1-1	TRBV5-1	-	CASNLFDRANTEAFF	TGCGCCAGCAACTTGTTCGACAGAGCCAACACTGAAGCTTTCTTT
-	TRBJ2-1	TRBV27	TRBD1	CASSRQGPYNEQFF	TGTGCCAGCAGTCGACAGGGCCCCTACAATGAGCAGTTCTTC
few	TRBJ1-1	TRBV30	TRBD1	CAWISGQGLMNTEAFF	TGTGCCTGGATATCGGGACAGGGCCTCATGAACACTGAAGCTTTCTTT
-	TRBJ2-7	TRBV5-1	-	CASSFDSPAYEQYF	TGCGCCAGCAGCTTCGATAGTCCTGCCTACGAGCAGTACTTC
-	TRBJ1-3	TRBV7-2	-	CASSLGPGYGNTIYF	TGTGCCAGCAGCCTAGGGCCAGGTTACGGAAACACCATATATTTT
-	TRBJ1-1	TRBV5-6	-	CASSLAWPGDVIEAFF	TGTGCCAGCAGCTTGGCCTGGCCAGGGGACGTGATTGAAGCTTTCTTT
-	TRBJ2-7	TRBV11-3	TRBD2	CASSLDLIGTSGTLYEQYF	TGTGCCAGCAGCTTAGATCTTATCGGGACTAGCGGGACCCTCTACGAGCAGTACTTC
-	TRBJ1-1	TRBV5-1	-	CASKKWTSNTEAFF	TGCGCCAGCAAGAAATGGACATCGAACACTGAAGCTTTCTTT
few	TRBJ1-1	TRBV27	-	CASTQGQRAFF	TGTGCCAGCACCCAAGGACAGAGAGCTTTCTTT
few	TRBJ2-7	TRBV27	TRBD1	CASSSRDRGFNEQYF	TGTGCCAGCAGTTCCCGGGACAGGGGGTTCAACGAGCAGTACTTC
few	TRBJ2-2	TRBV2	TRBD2	CAGHSGGLTGELFF	TGTGCCGGGCATAGCGGGGGTCTCACCGGGGAGCTGTTTTTT
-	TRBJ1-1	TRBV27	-	CASRPGIGTEAFF	TGTGCCAGCCGCCCGGGGATTGGGACTGAAGCTTTCTTT
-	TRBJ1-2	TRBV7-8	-	CASSLLDSPSAGYTF	TGTGCCAGCAGCTTACTAGACAGTCCCTCCGCCGGCTACACCTTC
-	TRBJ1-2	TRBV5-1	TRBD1	CASSLEGQGVGYGYTF	TGCGCCAGCAGCTTGGAGGGACAGGGGGTGGGCTATGGCTACACCTTC
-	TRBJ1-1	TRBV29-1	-	CSVEGGRGRGTEAFF	TGCAGCGTTGAGGGGGGGCGCGGAAGAGGGACTGAAGCTTTCTTT
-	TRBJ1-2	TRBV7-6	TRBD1	CASSPGTGGSGYTF	TGTGCCAGCAGCCCGGGAACAGGGGGCAGTGGCTACACCTTC
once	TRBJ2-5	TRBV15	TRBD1	CATSRDRGPETQYF	TGTGCCACCAGCAGGGACAGGGGGCCAGAGACCCAGTACTTC
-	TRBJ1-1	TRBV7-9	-	CASSLQGNTEAFF	TGTGCCAGCAGCTTACAGGGGAACACTGAAGCTTTCTTT
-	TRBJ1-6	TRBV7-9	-	CASSLARQGNSPLHF	TGTGCCAGCAGCTTAGCGAGGCAGGGGAATTCACCCCTCCACTTT
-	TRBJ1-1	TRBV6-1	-	CASTLSWRYTEAFF	TGTGCCAGCACATTGAGTTGGAGATACACTGAAGCTTTCTTT
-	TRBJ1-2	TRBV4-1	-	CASSQEGRNYGYTF	TGCGCCAGCAGCCAAGAGGGCAGGAACTATGGCTACACCTTC
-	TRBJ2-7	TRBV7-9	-	CASSLVSLRGDEQYF	TGTGCCAGCAGCTTAGTATCTCTCAGGGGCGACGAGCAGTACTTC
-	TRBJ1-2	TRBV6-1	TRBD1	CASSEADRGRRGYTF	TGTGCCAGCAGTGAAGCGGACAGGGGGCGAAGGGGCTACACCTTC
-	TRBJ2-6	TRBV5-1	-	CASSLFIHGSGANVLTF	TGCGCCAGCAGCTTGTTCATTCACGGTTCTGGGGCCAACGTCCTGACTTTC
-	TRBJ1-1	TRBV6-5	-	CASSRDRMKAFF	TGTGCCAGCAGTCGAGACAGGATGAAAGCTTTCTTT
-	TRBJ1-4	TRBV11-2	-	CASSLGGGGALGEKLFF	TGTGCCAGCAGCTTAGGGGGTGGGGGGGCGCTCGGAGAAAAACTGTTTTTT
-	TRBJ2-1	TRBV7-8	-	CASSFSGNDNEQFF	TGTGCCAGCAGCTTTTCCGGGAACGACAATGAGCAGTTCTTC
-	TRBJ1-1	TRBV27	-	CASTEGPNSEAFF	TGTGCCAGTACAGAGGGCCCGAACAGTGAAGCTTTCTTT
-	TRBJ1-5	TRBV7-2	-	CASSLSGTYDQPQHF	TGTGCCAGCAGCCTGAGCGGGACATACGATCAGCCCCAGCATTTT
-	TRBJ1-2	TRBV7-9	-	CASSFRDTNILNYGYTF	TGTGCCAGCAGCTTCCGGGACACCAACATACTAAACTATGGCTACACCTTC
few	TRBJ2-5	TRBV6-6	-	CASSYASMETQYF	TGTGCCAGCAGTTACGCTAGCATGGAGACCCAGTACTTC
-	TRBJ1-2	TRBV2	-	CASSEQGTRGYTF	TGTGCCAGCAGTGAACAGGGGACGCGTGGCTACACCTTC
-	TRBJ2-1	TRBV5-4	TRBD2	CASSLGGSGTYNEQFF	TGTGCCAGCAGCTTAGGGGGTAGCGGGACCTACAATGAGCAGTTCTTC
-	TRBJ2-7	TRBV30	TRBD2	CAWGTTAYEQYF	TGTGCCTGGGGGACTACGGCCTACGAGCAGTACTTC
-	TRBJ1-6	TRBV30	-	CACQGFWNSPLHF	TGTGCCTGTCAGGGGTTTTGGAATTCACCCCTCCACTTT
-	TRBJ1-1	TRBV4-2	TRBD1	CASSLGQGKNTEAFF	TGTGCCAGCAGCCTCGGACAGGGAAAGAACACTGAAGCTTTCTTT
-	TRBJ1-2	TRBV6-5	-	CASSQWFEANYGYTF	TGTGCCAGCAGCCAGTGGTTCGAAGCTAACTATGGCTACACCTTC
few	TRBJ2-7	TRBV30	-	CAWSGGEAEQYF	TGTGCCTGGAGTGGGGGGGAGGCCGAGCAGTACTTC
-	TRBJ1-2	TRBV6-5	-	CASSYDRNYGYTF	TGTGCCAGCAGTTACGATCGGAACTATGGCTACACCTTC
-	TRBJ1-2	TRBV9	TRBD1	CASSPRGTGNYGYTF	TGTGCCAGCAGCCCGCGCGGGACAGGGAATTATGGCTACACCTTC
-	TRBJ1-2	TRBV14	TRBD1	CASSQGPGGWGYTF	TGTGCCAGCAGCCAAGGTCCAGGGGGCTGGGGCTACACCTTC
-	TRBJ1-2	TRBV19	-	CASSSGWGLGYGYTF	TGTGCCAGTAGTAGTGGCTGGGGACTGGGCTATGGCTACACCTTC
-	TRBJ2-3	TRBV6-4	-	CASSSGTYTDTQYF	TGTGCCAGCAGTTCCGGGACATACACAGATACGCAGTATTTT
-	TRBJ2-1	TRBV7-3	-	CASQQAGAIVNNEQFF	TGTGCCAGCCAACAGGCAGGGGCGATTGTTAACAATGAGCAGTTCTTC
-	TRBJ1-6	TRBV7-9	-	CASSLNREGSPLHF	TGTGCCAGCAGCTTAAACAGGGAAGGTTCACCCCTCCACTTT
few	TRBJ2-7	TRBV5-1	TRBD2	CASSLVAGRGYEQYF	TGCGCCAGCAGCTTGGTGGCGGGGAGGGGCTACGAGCAGTACTTC
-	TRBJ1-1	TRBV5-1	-	CASSLLGVEAFF	TGCGCCAGCAGCTTGTTGGGCGTTGAAGCTTTCTTT
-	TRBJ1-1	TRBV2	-	CATKAVGQSYTEAFF	TGTGCCACTAAGGCAGTAGGACAATCATACACTGAAGCTTTCTTT